This TCR beta chain is from a study of OX40 agonist ivuxolimab in advanced cancers. Overall study findings and caveats: Both blood CD4+ and CD8+ T cells showed clonal growth by week 6 at 0.1 to 3.0 mg/kg. At 0.1-3.0 mg/kg, partial responders had clonal expansion among the lowest observed.

This CDR3 has 13 residues. Germline-derived CDR1 and CDR2 are GTSNPN and SVGIG (reference sequence). V lost 4 bases and J 8 bases, leaving 12 bases between the germline ends. This table comes from immunoSEQ multiplex PCR, and its TCRdb copy is limited to in-frame clones, with some not included. Of about 100,000 clones in the sample, approximately 91% were seen once. As to this clone: Its antigen remains unidentified.

The cohort excluded patients with autoimmune disease history or systemic immunosuppression. The TCR sequence derives from an adult with an advanced solid tumor such as melanoma, head and neck, liver or kidney cancer. V usage is TRBV30 and J usage is TRBJ1-6; D not certain. Source: CD4+ or CD8+ T cells sorted from blood, taken in a trial of the OX40 agonist ivuxolimab. CDR3 residues: CAWTVSKDSPLHF. Written as DNA, the CDR3 is TGTGCCTGGACAGTTTCCAAGGATTCACCCCTCCACTTT.